The source of this T cell receptor beta chain is a study of cytomegalovirus exposure and HLA in healthy donors. PCR used 60 Vbeta primers and 13 Jbeta primers. Profiling relied on immunoSEQ multiplex PCR, and the TCRdb table lists in-frame clones only, not all of them. Seen here are around 110,000 clones, about 79% observed once, and the top ten hold 3.5% to 4.5%. The CDR3 has 13 residues. V dropped 4 bases and J dropped 5 bases, with 10 bases sitting between them. Germline V gene lookup returns CDR1 MNHNS and CDR2 SASEGT. The specimen sequenced was PBMCs. This receptor was identified in a man aged 30 to 45 in good health and CMV-seropositive. The chain is built from TRBV6-1 and TRBJ2-3, with D perhaps TRBD1 (5 bases). CDR3 sequence reads: CASSAAGKDTQYF. The DNA for the CDR3 is TGTGCCAGCAGTGCGGCAGGGAAAGATACGCAGTATTTT.